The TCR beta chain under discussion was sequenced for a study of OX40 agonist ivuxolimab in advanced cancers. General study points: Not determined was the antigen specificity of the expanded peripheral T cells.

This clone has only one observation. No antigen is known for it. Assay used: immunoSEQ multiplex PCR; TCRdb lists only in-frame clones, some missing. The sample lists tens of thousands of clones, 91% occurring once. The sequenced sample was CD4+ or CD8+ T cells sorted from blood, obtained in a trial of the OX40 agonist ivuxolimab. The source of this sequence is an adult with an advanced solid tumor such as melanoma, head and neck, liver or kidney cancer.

This CDR3 reads CASSLGPGQSGEQFF. The CDR3 region has the DNA TGCGCCAGCAGTCTCGGCCCGGGGCAATCGGGTGAGCAGTTCTTC. The J gene is TRBJ2-1, the V gene TRBV4-1; the D call may be TRBD1 or TRBD2 (5 bases each). Germline assignment: CDR1 MGHRA and CDR2 YSYEKL. V was trimmed by 6 bases and J by 9 bases, leaving 21 bases between them. The CDR3 is 15 amino acids.